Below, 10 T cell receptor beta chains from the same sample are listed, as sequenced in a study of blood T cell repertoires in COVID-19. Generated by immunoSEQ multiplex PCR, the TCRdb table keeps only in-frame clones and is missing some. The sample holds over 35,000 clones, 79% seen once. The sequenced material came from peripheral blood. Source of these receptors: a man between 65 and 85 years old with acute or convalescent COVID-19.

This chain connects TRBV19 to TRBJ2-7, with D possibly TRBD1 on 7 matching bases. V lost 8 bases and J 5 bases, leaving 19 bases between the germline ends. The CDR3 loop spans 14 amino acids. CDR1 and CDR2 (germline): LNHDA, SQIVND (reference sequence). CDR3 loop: CASSSLDREDEQYF. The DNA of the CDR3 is TGTGCCAGTTCTTCTCTAGACAGGGAGGACGAGCAGTACTTC.

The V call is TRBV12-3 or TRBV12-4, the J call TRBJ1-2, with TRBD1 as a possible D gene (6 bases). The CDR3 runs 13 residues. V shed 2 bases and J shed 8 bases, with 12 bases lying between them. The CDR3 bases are TGTGCCAGCAGTTTATGGGGGCCGAGAGGCTACACCTTC. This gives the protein CASSLWGPRGYTF.

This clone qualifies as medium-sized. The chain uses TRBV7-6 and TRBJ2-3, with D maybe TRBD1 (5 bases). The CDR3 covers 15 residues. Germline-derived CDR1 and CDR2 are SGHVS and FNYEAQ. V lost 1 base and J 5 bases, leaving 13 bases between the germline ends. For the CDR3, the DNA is TGTGCCAGCAGCTTAGAGGGGATGACCGGAGATACGCAGTATTTT. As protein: CASSLEGMTGDTQYF.

For the CDR3, the DNA is TGTGCCAGCAGCTTATTGGACAGCTACAATGAGCAGTTCTTC. It encodes CASSLLDSYNEQFF. This sequence joins TRBV7-2 and TRBJ2-1; a possible D gene is TRBD1 (6 bases). The CDR3 covers 14 residues. CDR1 SGHTA and CDR2 FQGNSA come from the germline V gene. V was pared by 2 bases and J by 3 bases, with 8 bases between.

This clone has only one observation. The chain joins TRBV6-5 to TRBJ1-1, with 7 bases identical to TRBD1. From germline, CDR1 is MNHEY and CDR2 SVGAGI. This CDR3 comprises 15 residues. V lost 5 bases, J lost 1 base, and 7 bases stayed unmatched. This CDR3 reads CASSNPQGSNTEAFF. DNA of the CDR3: TGTGCCAGCAGTAACCCACAGGGGTCGAACACTGAAGCTTTCTTT.

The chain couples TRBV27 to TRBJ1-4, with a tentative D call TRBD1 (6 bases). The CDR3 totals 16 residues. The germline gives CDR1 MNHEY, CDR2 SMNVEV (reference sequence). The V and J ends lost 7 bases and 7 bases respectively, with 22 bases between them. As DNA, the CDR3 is TGTGCCAGCACCAAGATCGGGGGGCTGGGGGGTGAAAAACTGTTTTTT. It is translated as CASTKIGGLGGEKLFF.

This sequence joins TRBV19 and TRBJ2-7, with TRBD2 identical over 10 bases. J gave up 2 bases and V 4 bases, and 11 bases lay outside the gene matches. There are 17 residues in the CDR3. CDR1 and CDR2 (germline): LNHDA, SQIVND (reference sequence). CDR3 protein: CASSTSGSGRATYEQYF. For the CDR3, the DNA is TGTGCCAGTAGTACCTCAGGGAGCGGGAGGGCCACCTACGAGCAGTACTTC.

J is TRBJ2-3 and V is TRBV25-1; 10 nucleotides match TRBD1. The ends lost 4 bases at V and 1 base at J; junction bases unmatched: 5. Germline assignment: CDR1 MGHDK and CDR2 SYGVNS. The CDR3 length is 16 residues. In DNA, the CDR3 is TGTGCCAGCAGTGCTTTGGGGACAGGGGGCACAGATACGCAGTATTTT. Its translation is CASSALGTGGTDTQYF.

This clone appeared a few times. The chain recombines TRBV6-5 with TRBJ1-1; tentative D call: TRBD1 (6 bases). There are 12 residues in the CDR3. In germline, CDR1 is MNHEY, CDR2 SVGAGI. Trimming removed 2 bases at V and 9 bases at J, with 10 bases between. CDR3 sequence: CASSYAGGQAFF. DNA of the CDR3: TGTGCCAGCAGTTACGCGGGGGGCCAAGCTTTCTTT.

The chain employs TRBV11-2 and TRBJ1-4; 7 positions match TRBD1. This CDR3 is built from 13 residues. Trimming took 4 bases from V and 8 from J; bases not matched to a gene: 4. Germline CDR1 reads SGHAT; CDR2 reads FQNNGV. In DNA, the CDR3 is TGTGCCAGCAGCTCCACAGGGGAAGAAAAACTGTTTTTT. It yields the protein CASSSTGEEKLFF.